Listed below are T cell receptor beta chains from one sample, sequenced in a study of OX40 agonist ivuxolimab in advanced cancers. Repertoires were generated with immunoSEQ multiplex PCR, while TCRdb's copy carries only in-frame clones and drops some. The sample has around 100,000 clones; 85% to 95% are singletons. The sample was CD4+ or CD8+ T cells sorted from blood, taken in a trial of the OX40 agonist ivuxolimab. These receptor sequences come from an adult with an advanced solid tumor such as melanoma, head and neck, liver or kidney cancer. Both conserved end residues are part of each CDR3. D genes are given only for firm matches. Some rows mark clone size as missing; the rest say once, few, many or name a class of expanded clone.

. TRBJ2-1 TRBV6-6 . CASSPRNNEQFF TGTGCCAGCAGTCCTCGAAACAATGAGCAGTTCTTC
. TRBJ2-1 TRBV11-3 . CASTNPRYNEQFF TGTGCCAGCACCAACCCGCGCTACAATGAGCAGTTCTTC
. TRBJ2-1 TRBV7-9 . CASRHSGAPRGNEQFF TGTGCCAGCAGACACAGTGGGGCACCACGAGGGAATGAGCAGTTCTTC
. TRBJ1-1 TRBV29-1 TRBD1 CSVGQGDTEAFF TGCAGCGTTGGTCAGGGGGATACTGAAGCTTTCTTT
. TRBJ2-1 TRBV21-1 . CASSKSPRGDEQFF TGTGCCAGCAGCAAATCCCCCCGGGGCGATGAGCAGTTCTTC
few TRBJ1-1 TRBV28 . CASIGWMTEAFF TGTGCCAGCATCGGGTGGATGACTGAAGCTTTCTTT
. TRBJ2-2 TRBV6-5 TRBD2 CASSYWGGRDTGELFF TGTGCCAGCAGTTACTGGGGCGGGAGGGACACCGGGGAGCTGTTTTTT
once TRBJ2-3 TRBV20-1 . CSASRADTQYF TGCAGTGCGAGCCGGGCAGATACGCAGTATTTT
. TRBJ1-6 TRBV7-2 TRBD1 CASSNWAGQGGSPLHF TGTGCCAGCAGCAATTGGGCGGGACAGGGTGGCTCACCCCTCCACTTT
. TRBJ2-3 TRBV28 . CASSPISDTQYF TGTGCCAGCAGCCCGATATCAGATACGCAGTATTTT
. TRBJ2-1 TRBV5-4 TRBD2 CASSGPAGGTYNEQFF TGTGCCAGCAGCGGTCCAGCGGGAGGGACCTACAATGAGCAGTTCTTC
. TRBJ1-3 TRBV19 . CLRTAFGNTIYF TGTCTAAGGACCGCTTTCGGAAACACCATATATTTT
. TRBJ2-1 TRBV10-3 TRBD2 CAISPGREVYNEQFF TGTGCCATCAGTCCCGGGAGGGAAGTCTACAATGAGCAGTTCTTC
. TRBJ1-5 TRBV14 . CASSQFANQPQHF TGTGCCAGCAGCCAATTTGCGAATCAGCCCCAGCATTTT
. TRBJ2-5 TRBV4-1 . CASSQDLVGARVGNRETQYF TGCGCCAGCAGCCAAGATCTCGTCGGAGCGAGGGTAGGAAATCGAGAGACCCAGTACTTC
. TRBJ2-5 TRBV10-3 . CAISSWGGETQYF TGTGCCATCAGTAGTTGGGGTGGAGAGACCCAGTACTTC
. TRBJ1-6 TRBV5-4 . CASSKFDSLISSPLHF TGTGCCAGCAGCAAATTCGACAGCCTGATAAGTTCACCCCTCCACTTT
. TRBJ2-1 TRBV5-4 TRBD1 CASSSGGITYNEQFF TGTGCCAGCAGCTCAGGGGGCATCACCTACAATGAGCAGTTCTTC
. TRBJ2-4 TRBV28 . CASSFSPLENIQYF TGTGCCAGCAGTTTCAGCCCTCTAGAAAACATTCAGTACTTC
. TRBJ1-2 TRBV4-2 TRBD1 CASSRQTGDGYTF TGTGCCAGCAGCCGACAGACAGGGGATGGCTACACCTTC
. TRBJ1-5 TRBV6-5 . CASSYGQGGQPQHF TGTGCCAGCAGTTATGGCCAGGGTGGTCAGCCCCAGCATTTT
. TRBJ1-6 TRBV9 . CASGQGGFNSPLHF TGTGCCAGCGGACAAGGGGGTTTTAATTCACCCCTCCACTTT
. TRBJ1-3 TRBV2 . CASSEQAPGNTIYF TGTGCCAGCAGTGAACAAGCCCCTGGAAACACCATATATTTT
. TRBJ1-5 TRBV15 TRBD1 CATSRQGAQQPQHF TGTGCCACCAGCAGACAGGGGGCCCAACAGCCCCAGCATTTT
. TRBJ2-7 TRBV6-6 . CASSPSYEQYF TGTGCCAGCAGTCCTAGCTACGAGCAGTACTTC
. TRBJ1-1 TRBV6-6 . CASSVRGQSTEAFF TGTGCCAGCAGTGTTAGGGGCCAGTCCACTGAAGCTTTCTTT
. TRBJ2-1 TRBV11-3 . CASSPRGFLGLTPEQFF TGTGCCAGCAGCCCAAGGGGGTTTCTGGGACTCACCCCTGAGCAGTTCTTC
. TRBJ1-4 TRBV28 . CASSLGQTEKLFF TGTGCCAGCAGTTTAGGGCAGACGGAAAAACTGTTTTTT
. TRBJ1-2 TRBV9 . CASSVGVTVNYGYTF TGTGCCAGCAGCGTAGGGGTGACAGTTAACTATGGCTACACCTTC
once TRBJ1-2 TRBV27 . CASSSGRRGNYGYTF TGTGCCAGCAGTTCCGGCCGTAGGGGGAACTATGGCTACACCTTC
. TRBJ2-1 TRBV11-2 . CASSSPIRAYNEQFF TGTGCCAGCAGCTCCCCCATTAGAGCGTACAATGAGCAGTTCTTC
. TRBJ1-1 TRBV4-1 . CASSQVWGGNTEAFF TGCGCCAGCAGCCAAGTCTGGGGGGGGAACACTGAAGCTTTCTTT
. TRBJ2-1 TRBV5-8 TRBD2 CASRGSGGNYNEQFF TGTGCCAGCAGGGGTAGCGGGGGAAACTACAATGAGCAGTTCTTC
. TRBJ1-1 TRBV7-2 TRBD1 CASSTGAGGVMNTEAFF TGTGCCAGCAGCACCGGGGCAGGGGGCGTCATGAACACTGAAGCTTTCTTT
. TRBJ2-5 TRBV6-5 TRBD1 CASSWDRPTRETQYF TGTGCCAGCAGTTGGGACAGACCTACCCGAGAGACCCAGTACTTC
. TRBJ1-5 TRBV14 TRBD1 CASSPGQGILSNQPQHF TGTGCCAGCAGCCCCGGACAGGGAATCCTTAGCAATCAGCCCCAGCATTTT
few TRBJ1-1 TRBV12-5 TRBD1 CASGPGGSTEAFF TGTGCTAGTGGTCCAGGGGGCAGCACTGAAGCTTTCTTT
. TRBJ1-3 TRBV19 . CASSIVGGVHSGNTIYF TGTGCCAGTAGTATAGTGGGAGGGGTCCACTCTGGAAACACCATATATTTT
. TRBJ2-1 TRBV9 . CASSVEGPQFF TGTGCCAGCAGCGTCGAGGGGCCCCAGTTCTTC
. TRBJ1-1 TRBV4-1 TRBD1 CASSQESGTGGYTEAFF TGCGCCAGCAGCCAAGAAAGCGGGACAGGGGGGTACACTGAAGCTTTCTTT
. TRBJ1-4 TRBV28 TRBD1 CASAAGGREKLFF TGTGCCAGCGCAGCAGGGGGAAGGGAAAAACTGTTTTTT
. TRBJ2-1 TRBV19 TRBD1 CASSTISGTGRGNEQFF TGTGCCAGTAGTACGATCTCCGGGACAGGGAGGGGGAATGAGCAGTTCTTC
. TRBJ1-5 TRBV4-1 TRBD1 CASSQGTGTYSNQPQHF TGCGCCAGCAGCCAAGGGACAGGGACTTATAGCAATCAGCCCCAGCATTTT
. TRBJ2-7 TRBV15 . CATSRGRREQYF TGTGCCACCAGCAGAGGACGGCGCGAGCAGTACTTC
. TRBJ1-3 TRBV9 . CASSVVDGHTIYF TGTGCCAGCAGCGTAGTTGACGGACACACCATATATTTT
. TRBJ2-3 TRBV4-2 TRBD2 CASSQRDSGESTDTQYF TGTGCCAGCAGCCAAAGAGACAGCGGGGAAAGCACAGATACGCAGTATTTT
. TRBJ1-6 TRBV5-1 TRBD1 CASSIRDRNNSPLHF TGCGCCAGCAGCATCCGGGACAGAAATAATTCACCCCTCCACTTT
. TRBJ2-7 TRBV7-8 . CASSLQKGWDEQYF TGTGCCAGCAGCTTACAAAAGGGATGGGACGAGCAGTACTTC
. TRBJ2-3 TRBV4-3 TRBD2 CASSRSGRGAVADTQYF TGCGCCAGCAGCCGAAGCGGGAGAGGAGCAGTGGCAGATACGCAGTATTTT
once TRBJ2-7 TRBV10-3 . CASKGPYEQYF TGTGCCAGCAAGGGCCCCTACGAGCAGTACTTC
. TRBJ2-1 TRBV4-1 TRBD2 CASSQDGGGYYNEQFF TGCGCCAGCAGCCAAGATGGCGGGGGGTACTACAATGAGCAGTTCTTC
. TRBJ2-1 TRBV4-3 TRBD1 CASSQAGGLTYNEQFF TGCGCCAGCAGCCAAGCAGGGGGTTTGACGTACAATGAGCAGTTCTTC
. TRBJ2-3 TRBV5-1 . CASSLGSTDTQYF TGCGCCAGCAGCTTGGGCAGCACAGATACGCAGTATTTT